This TCR beta chain was sequenced for a study of T-cell reconstitution after alpha-beta-depleted transplantation in children. The CDR3 covers 13 residues. V lost 6 bases and J lost 0, with 6 bases in between. Molecular barcoding with unique molecular identifiers was used for the TCRbeta library. TCRdb recomputed calls from the PCR reads with MiXCR, one row per CDR3 protein. Among about half a million distinct CDR3 sequences, around an eighth were seen once, and the ten largest hold around 5.8%. V usage is TRBV12-3 or TRBV12-4 and J usage is TRBJ1-5; D not resolved. This TCR derives from a human donor who donated a stem cell graft to a child with combined immunodeficiency. The specimen comprised PBMCs from the stem cell graft donor, sampled from the stem cell graft. This CDR3 is CASRYNSNQPQHF. The CDR3 DNA is TGTGCCAGCAGGTATAATAGCAATCAGCCCCAGCATTTT.